This T cell receptor (beta chain) was captured in a study of blood T cell repertoires in COVID-19. Whole-study context: Samples representing acute and convalescent COVID-19 were sourced from the United States, Italy and Spain. PBMCs, B-cell-depleted T cells, or T cells provided the cDNA or gDNA that made up the material.

The CDR3 has 16 amino acids. Trimming cost V 0 bases and J 5 bases; bases outside gene matches: 7. Looked up from germline, CDR1 is SGHAT and CDR2 is FQNNGV. As processed by the authors: Amplification of reference gene primers was used by the study to estimate nucleated cell counts. TCRdb's table, derived via immunoSEQ multiplex PCR, lists solely in-frame clones and lacks some. V, J and clone size are those of that table, while D and trimming were read from the DNA. The sample holds about 200,000 clones, around nine tenths seen once. The specimen sequenced was peripheral blood. The TCR comes from a man aged 45-65 years with acute or convalescent COVID-19. This chain joins TRBV11-2 and TRBJ2-5; 9 positions agree with TRBD1. CDR3: CASSLEVDRGLETQYF. The CDR3 DNA is TGTGCCAGCAGCTTAGAGGTAGACAGGGGGTTGGAGACCCAGTACTTC.